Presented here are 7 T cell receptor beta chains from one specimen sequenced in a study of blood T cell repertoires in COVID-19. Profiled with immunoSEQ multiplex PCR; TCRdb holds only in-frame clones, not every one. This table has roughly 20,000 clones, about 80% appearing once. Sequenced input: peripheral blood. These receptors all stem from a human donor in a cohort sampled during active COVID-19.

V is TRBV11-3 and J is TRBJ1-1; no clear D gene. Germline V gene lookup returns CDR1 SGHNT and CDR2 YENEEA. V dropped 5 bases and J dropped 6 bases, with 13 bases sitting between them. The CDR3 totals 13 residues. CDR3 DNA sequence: TGTGCCAGCAGCGAGGGCCTCAACCCTGAAGCTTTCTTT. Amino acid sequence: CASSEGLNPEAFF.

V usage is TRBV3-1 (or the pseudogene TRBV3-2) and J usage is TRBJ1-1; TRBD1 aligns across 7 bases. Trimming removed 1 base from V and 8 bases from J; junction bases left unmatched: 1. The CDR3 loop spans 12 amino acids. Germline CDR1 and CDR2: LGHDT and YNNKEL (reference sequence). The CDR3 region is CASSQADREAFF. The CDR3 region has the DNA TGTGCCAGCAGCCAAGCGGACAGGGAAGCTTTCTTT.

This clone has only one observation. The CDR3 nucleotides are TGTGCCAGCAGCGCAGGGCCCCGGGACTATCCCTACAATGAGCAGTTCTTC. Its translation is CASSAGPRDYPYNEQFF. The chain combines TRBV7-9 with TRBJ2-1, with TRBD2 matching 7 bases. V lost 5 bases and J lost 2; bases outside the gene matches: 12. Germline loops: CDR1 SEHNR, CDR2 FQNEAQ (reference sequence). This CDR3 contains 17 residues.

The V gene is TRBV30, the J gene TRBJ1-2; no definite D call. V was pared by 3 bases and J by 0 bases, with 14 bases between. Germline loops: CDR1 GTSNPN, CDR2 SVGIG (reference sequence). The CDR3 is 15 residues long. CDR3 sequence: CAWRVTHYANYGYTF. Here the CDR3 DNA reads TGTGCCTGGAGAGTCACCCACTACGCTAACTATGGCTACACCTTC.

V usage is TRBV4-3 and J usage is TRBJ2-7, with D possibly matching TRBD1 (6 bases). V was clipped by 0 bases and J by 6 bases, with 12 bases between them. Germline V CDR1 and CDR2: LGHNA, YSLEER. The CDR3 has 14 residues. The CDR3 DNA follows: TGCGCCAGCAGCCAAGATCCCACCAGGGGCGAGCAGTACTTC. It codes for CASSQDPTRGEQYF.

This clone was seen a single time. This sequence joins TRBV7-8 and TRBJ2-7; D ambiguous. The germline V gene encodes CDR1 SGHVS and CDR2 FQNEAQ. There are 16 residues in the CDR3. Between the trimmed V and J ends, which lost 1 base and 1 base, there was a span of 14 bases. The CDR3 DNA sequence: TGTGCCAGCAGCTTAGGCCAGATTATATCTTCCTACGAGCAGTACTTC. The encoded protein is CASSLGQIISSYEQYF.

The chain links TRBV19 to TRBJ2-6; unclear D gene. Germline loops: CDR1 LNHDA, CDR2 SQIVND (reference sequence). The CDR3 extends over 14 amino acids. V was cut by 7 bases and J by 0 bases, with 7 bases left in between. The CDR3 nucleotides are TGTGCCAGTACTACTCTCTCTGGGGCCAACGTCCTGACTTTC. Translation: CASTTLSGANVLTF.